The source of this TCR beta chain is a study of patients and donors after allogeneic stem cell transplantation. TCRdb re-called the RT-PCR reads with MiXCR, one entry per CDR3 protein. The profile shows about a million distinct CDR3 sequences, about 20% of them singletons. Sequences were obtained from blood, either unsorted or a sorted T cell fraction (not recorded which). The TCR sequence derives from a human donor who was either an allogeneic HSCT recipient or a stem cell or donor lymphocyte infusion donor (not recorded which). It is not recorded whose cells these are; they may come from a transplant donor.

CDR3 sequence reads: CATRAAGQANTEAFF. CDR3 DNA: TGTGCCACCAGAGCCGCCGGACAGGCGAACACTGAAGCTTTCTTT. This chain uses TRBV24-1 with TRBJ1-1; 7 positions match TRBD1. The CDR3 spans 15 residues. CDR1 KGHDR and CDR2 SFDVKD come from the germline V gene. With V trimmed by 7 bases and J by 1 base, 8 bases remained unmatched.